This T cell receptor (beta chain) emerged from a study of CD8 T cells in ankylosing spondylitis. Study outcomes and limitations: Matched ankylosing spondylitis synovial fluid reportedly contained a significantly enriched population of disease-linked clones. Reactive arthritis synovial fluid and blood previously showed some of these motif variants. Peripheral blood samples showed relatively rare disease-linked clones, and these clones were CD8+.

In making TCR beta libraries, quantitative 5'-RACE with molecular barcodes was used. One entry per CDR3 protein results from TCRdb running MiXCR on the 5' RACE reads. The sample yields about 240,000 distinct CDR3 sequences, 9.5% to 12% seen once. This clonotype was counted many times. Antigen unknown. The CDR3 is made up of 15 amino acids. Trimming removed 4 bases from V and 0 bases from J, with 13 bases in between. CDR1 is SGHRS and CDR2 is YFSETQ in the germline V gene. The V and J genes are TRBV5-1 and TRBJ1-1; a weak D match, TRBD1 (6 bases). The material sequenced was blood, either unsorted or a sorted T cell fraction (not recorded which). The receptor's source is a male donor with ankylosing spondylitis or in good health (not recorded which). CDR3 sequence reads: CASSAGQRMNTEAFF. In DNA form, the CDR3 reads TGCGCCAGCAGCGCTGGACAGAGGATGAACACTGAAGCTTTCTTT.